This TCR beta chain was documented in a study of T cell changes during pregnancy in multiple sclerosis. Method: immunoSEQ multiplex PCR; TCRdb's copy keeps in-frame clones and lacks some. This table has about 40,000 clones, 75% to 95% appearing once. This CDR3 region has 16 residues. Germline CDR1 SGHTS, CDR2 YDEGEE. V lost 5 bases and J lost 3; bases outside the gene matches: 8. Sample: CD4+ T cells from peripheral blood mononuclear cells, taken in the third trimester of pregnancy. The chain carries TRBV5-8 and TRBJ2-6, with 7 bases aligning to TRBD1. This sequence was found in a female donor with multiple sclerosis, enrolled in a pregnancy study. For the CDR3, the DNA is TGTGCCAGCAGGTTCGACAGGGAGAGTGGGGCCAACGTCCTGACTTTC. Translation: CASRFDRESGANVLTF.